What follows are 22 T cell receptor beta chains derived from one specimen sequenced in a study of tissue T cells after allogeneic stem cell transplantation. Profiling relied on immunoSEQ multiplex PCR, and the TCRdb table lists in-frame clones only, not all of them. The sample carries some 5,000 clones, 49% recorded once. Described time point: mouse harvest day 7 after allogeneic transplant. The graft held 10^6 splenic CD5+ T cells and 10^7 T-cell-depleted bone marrow cells. Sample: gut tissue. The receptors stem from a female BALB/c mouse given C57BL/6 T cells with graft-versus-host disease after an allogeneic hematopoietic cell transplant.

In the case of this clone: Gene names denote mouse genes. CDR3 DNA (partial): TGTGCCAGCAGTTATCAGAGCACCGGGCAGCTCTAC. Translation: CASSYQSTGQLY. The whole CDR3 reads CASSYQSTGQLYF. V is TRBV15 and J is TRBJ2-2; no definite D call. The sequenced fragment ends 1 residue before the CDR3 boundary, so the rest is inferred from the germline J gene. Looked up from germline, CDR1 is SGHND and CDR2 is FRSKSL. The CDR3 runs to 13 residues. Trimming pared 4 bases from V and 4 bases from J, leaving 7 bases between.

This clone was counted once. Gene names are mouse gene names. The read ends 1 residue shy of where the CDR3 ends; the end is completed using the germline J gene. The V call is TRBV17, the J call TRBJ1-3; D unclear. CDR3 length: 13 residues. Per the germline V gene, CDR1 is MNHDT and CDR2 is YYDKIL. V lost 8 bases, J lost 0 bases, and 8 bases lay in between. CDR3 region: CASGTNSGNTLYF. CDR3 DNA, as far as it was read: TGTGCTAGCGGAACAAATTCTGGAAATACGCTCTAT.

Details on this clone: Gene names denote mouse genes. The sequenced fragment ends 1 residue before the CDR3 boundary, so the rest is inferred from the germline J gene. V is TRBV13-2 and J is TRBJ2-1; D possibly uses TRBD1 or TRBD2 (6 bases each). This CDR3 is 16 amino acids long. The ends were cut back, 0 bases at V and 0 bases at J, with 10 bases in the middle. The germline gives CDR1 NNHNN, CDR2 SYGAGS (reference sequence). Incomplete CDR3 DNA: TGTGCCAGCGGTGATGCTAGGGGGGATAACTATGCTGAGCAGTTC. Encoded protein: CASGDARGDNYAEQF. The CDR3 reads in full as CASGDARGDNYAEQFF.

This clone came up a few times. The germline and genes are mouse ones. The read is 1 residue too short to cover the CDR3 end, so that end is filled in from the germline J gene. The chain is built from TRBV26 and TRBJ2-2; 7 bases align to TRBD1. V shed 6 bases and J 1 base; nucleotides not matched to a gene: 2. CDR3 length: 14 residues. Germline V CDR1 and CDR2: KGHPV, FQNQEV (reference sequence). The CDR3 protein is CASRRDRNTGQLYF. The DNA read from the CDR3 is TGTGCCAGCAGGAGGGACAGAAACACCGGGCAGCTCTAC.

Details on this clone: Mouse names are used for the genes. Read sequence stops 1 residue before the CDR3 end, and the germline J gene provides the missing end. The chain has TRBV4 and TRBJ2-1; 10 nucleotides agree with TRBD2. This CDR3 contains 15 residues. Trimming removed 5 bases from V and 1 base from J; junction bases left unmatched: 2. Germline V lookup: CDR1 LGHDT, CDR2 YNNKQL (reference sequence). The CDR3 DNA, read in part, is TGTGCCAGCAGCCCGACTGGGGGGAACTATGCTGAGCAGTTC. Protein: CASSPTGGNYAEQF. Given in full, the CDR3 is CASSPTGGNYAEQFF.

This clone was observed a few times. Gene names and germline refer to mouse. With the read ending 1 residue before the CDR3 end, the germline J gene is used to fill in that end. V and J are TRBV12-1 and TRBJ1-2; D is ambiguous. The CDR3 totals 12 residues. Germline loops: CDR1 SGHSN, CDR2 HYEKVE. Trimming took 0 bases from V and 2 from J, leaving 3 bases between them. The CDR3: CASSLDNSDYTF. CDR3 DNA (partial): TGTGCCAGCTCTCTCGACAACTCCGACTACACC.

In the case of this clone: Genes here carry mouse names. The CDR3: CASSLKQGDTEVFF. The CDR3 DNA, read in part, is TGTGCCAGCAGTCTGAAACAGGGAGACACAGAAGTCTTC. The rearrangement joins TRBV26 to TRBJ1-1; a possible D gene is TRBD1 (6 bases). The read falls 1 residue short of the CDR3 end, and the missing part is taken from the germline J gene. The CDR3 totals 14 residues. Trimming removed 2 bases at V and 3 bases at J, with 10 bases between. The germline CDR1 and CDR2 sequences are KGHPV and FQNQEV (reference sequence).

A remark on this clone: Gene names denote mouse genes. The missing CDR3 end, 1 residue past where the read stops, is filled in from the germline J gene. V gene TRBV12-1 combines with J gene TRBJ2-4, with TRBD2 matching over 12 bases. The V and J ends lost 4 bases and 5 bases, in that order; junction bases with no gene match: 9. Germline V gene data show CDR1 as SGHSN and CDR2 as HYEKVE. The CDR3 runs 16 residues. The part of the CDR3 DNA that was read is TGTGCCAGCTCCCACCGACTGGGGGGGCGCCCAAACACCTTGTAC. It specifies CASSHRLGGRPNTLY. The entire CDR3 reads CASSHRLGGRPNTLYF.

Worth noting for this clone: Germline and genes: mouse. The CDR3 DNA, read in part, is TGTGCAAGCAGCTTAGTTGGAGCTGAGCAGTTC. The encoded protein is CASSLVGAEQF. The whole CDR3 sequence is CASSLVGAEQFF. V gene TRBV16 combines with J gene TRBJ2-1; no definite D call. Read coverage stops 1 residue before the CDR3 terminus; the germline J gene supplies the remainder. Germline-derived CDR1 and CDR2 are SGHSA and FRNQAP. The CDR3 consists of 12 residues. V dropped 1 base and J dropped 7 bases, with 5 bases sitting between them. The whole variable domain, remainder taken from reference TRBV16 and TRBJ2-1, is NAGVIQTPRHKVTGKGQEATLWCEPISGHSAVFWYRQTIVQGLEFLTYFRNQAPIDDSGMPKERFSAQMPNQSHSTLKIQSTQPQDSAVYLCASSLVGAEQFFGPGTRLTVL.

Worth noting for this clone: Each gene name is a mouse one. The CDR3 end is not reached by the read, which stops 1 residue before it; the germline J gene fills it in. The rearrangement uses TRBV31 and TRBJ2-5, with D possibly being TRBD2 (5 bases). This CDR3 is 13 amino acids long. Trimming left V 1 base short and J 4 bases short, with 9 bases between. Germline values: CDR1 GKSSPN, CDR2 SITVG. The sequenced part of the CDR3 DNA is TGTGCCTGGAGTCGGGCTGGGAAAGACACCCAGTAC. It yields the protein CAWSRAGKDTQY. The CDR3 in full is CAWSRAGKDTQYF.

Of note for this clone: Gene names and germline match the mouse. The observed sequence ends 1 residue before the CDR3 terminus, with the missing tail filled in from the germline J gene. The rearrangement uses TRBV26 and TRBJ2-7; D is undetermined. The germline V gene encodes CDR1 KGHPV and CDR2 FQNQEV (reference sequence). V was clipped by 2 bases and J by 3 bases, with 5 bases between them. The CDR3 contains 12 residues. The CDR3 bases that were read are TGTGCCAGCAGTCTGAACATCTATGAACAGTAC. It codes for CASSLNIYEQY. The full-length CDR3 reads as CASSLNIYEQYF.

On this clone: These gene names are mouse names. The DNA ends 1 residue before the CDR3 does, and the rest of the CDR3 is filled in from the germline J gene. The rearrangement uses TRBV16 and TRBJ1-2, with D possibly TRBD1 on 6 matching bases. CDR1 is SGHSA and CDR2 is FRNQAP in the germline V gene. The V end lost 0 bases, the J end lost 4 bases, and 12 bases lay between the germline ends. The length of the CDR3 is 15 residues. Incomplete CDR3 DNA: TGTGCAAGCAGCTTAGATCCGGGGGCAGGCTCCGACTACACC. Translation gives CASSLDPGAGSDYT. The whole CDR3 reads CASSLDPGAGSDYTF.

To note about this clone: Gene labels here are mouse ones. Sequencing ends 1 residue short of the CDR3 end; the germline J gene provides the rest. The chain couples TRBV21 to TRBJ1-3; 7 nucleotides match TRBD1. TRBV21 is classed as an ORF, of uncertain function. Trimming cost V 4 bases and J 2 bases; bases outside gene matches: 2. This CDR3 is 14 amino acids long. CDR3 sequence reads: CASSPTGTGNTLYF. The sequenced CDR3 bases are TGTGCTAGCAGTCCGACAGGGACTGGAAATACGCTCTAT.

This clone was recorded a few times. Gene names and germline match the mouse. The CDR3 goes on 1 residue after the read ends, and that part is filled in from the germline J gene. V and J are TRBV2 and TRBJ1-4; no reliable D call. Germline V gene data show CDR1 as LGHNA and CDR2 as YSYQKL. This CDR3 is built from 15 residues. V was clipped by 0 bases and J by 0 bases, with 5 bases between them. The sequenced part of the CDR3 DNA is TGTGCCAGCAGCCAAGAAAGGATTTCCAACGAAAGATTATTT. It is translated as CASSQERISNERLF. The CDR3 as a whole reads CASSQERISNERLFF.

To note about this clone: The genes are named according to mouse. With the read ending 1 residue before the CDR3 end, the germline J gene is used to fill in that end. The chain couples TRBV20 to TRBJ2-5; TRBD1 matches at 8 bases. Germline V gene lookup returns CDR1 GFQATS and CDR2 STVNSAI. The CDR3 sequence is 14 residues long. The trim removed 0 bases at V and 6 bases at J, leaving 5 bases unmatched. The sequenced part of the CDR3 DNA is TGTGGTGCTAGGGACTGGACAGGGACTGACACCCAGTAC. It translates to CGARDWTGTDTQY. The CDR3 in its entirety is CGARDWTGTDTQYF.

Note on this clone: These gene names are mouse names. Coverage ceases 1 residue before the CDR3 finishes, and the germline J gene fills in the end. The rearrangement uses TRBV4 and TRBJ2-5; TRBD2 aligns across 7 bases. The CDR3 spans 14 residues. The V gene end was trimmed by 4 bases and the J gene end by 1 base; junction bases not matched to a gene: 2. The germline gives CDR1 LGHDT, CDR2 YNNKQL (reference sequence). The CDR3 loop reads CASSFLGDQDTQYF. The part of the CDR3 DNA that was read is TGTGCCAGCAGCTTTCTGGGGGACCAAGACACCCAGTAC.

In regard to this clone: Mouse germline and gene names are used. The read stops 1 residue short of the end of the CDR3; the missing end is completed from the germline J gene. Other DNA sequences in the same sample also yield this CDR3. V is TRBV26 and J is TRBJ2-7; the match to TRBD1 covers 7 bases. V lost 2 bases and J lost 7; bases outside the gene matches: 2. This CDR3 is built from 12 residues. The germline gives CDR1 KGHPV, CDR2 FQNQEV (reference sequence). The CDR3 is CASSLDRDEQYF. The covered CDR3 bases are TGTGCCAGCAGTCTGGACAGGGACGAACAGTAC.

Comment on this clone: Each gene name is a mouse one. The read ends 1 residue shy of where the CDR3 ends; the end is completed using the germline J gene. The chain uses TRBV12-2 and TRBJ2-5; perhaps TRBD2 as D (5 bases). V lost 3 bases, J lost 5 bases, and 11 bases lay in between. CDR3 length: 13 residues. Germline V gene lookup returns CDR1 SGHLS and CDR2 HYDKME. The CDR3 reads CASSTTERDTQYF. The CDR3 bases that were read are TGTGCCAGCTCTACGACTGAGAGAGACACCCAGTAC.

Turning to this clone: The gene symbols are mouse symbols. The CDR3 end lies 1 residue beyond the end of the read and is filled in from the germline J gene. In the same sample, other DNA sequences code for this CDR3. This rearrangement joins TRBV26 to TRBJ2-4, with D perhaps matching TRBD1 or TRBD2 (6 bases each). This CDR3 spans 15 amino acids. Germline V CDR1 and CDR2: KGHPV, FQNQEV (reference sequence). V lost 2 bases, J lost 1 base, and 10 bases lay in between. CDR3 DNA (partial): TGTGCCAGCAGTCTGGGGGGCGGGGGTCAAAACACCTTGTAC. Residues: CASSLGGGGQNTLY. The whole CDR3 region reads CASSLGGGGQNTLYF.

To note about this clone: The genes are named according to mouse. The read falls 1 residue short of the CDR3 end, and the missing part is taken from the germline J gene. The rearrangement links TRBV26 to TRBJ1-1; D gene unclear. CDR3 length: 13 amino acids. V gave up 4 bases and J gave up 8 bases, with 14 bases separating them. From germline, CDR1 is KGHPV and CDR2 FQNQEV (reference sequence). CDR3 DNA, as far as it was read: TGTGCCAGCAGTCCAGACAAAAGGTTGGAAGTCTTC. Its protein product is CASSPDKRLEVF. The complete CDR3 sequence is CASSPDKRLEVFF.

A word on this clone: These gene names are mouse names. The read is 1 residue too short to cover the CDR3 end, so that end is filled in from the germline J gene. The V gene is TRBV3, the J gene TRBJ2-4; perhaps TRBD2 as D (5 bases). The CDR3 contains 14 residues. In germline, CDR1 is SNHLY, CDR2 FYNGKV (reference sequence). V was cut by 3 bases and J by 5 bases, with 12 bases left in between. The part of the CDR3 DNA that was read is TGTGCCAGCAGCTTCCCCGGACTAAGAAACACCTTGTAC. Residues: CASSFPGLRNTLY. The whole CDR3 region reads CASSFPGLRNTLYF.

About this clone itself: Genes here carry mouse names. The sequenced CDR3 bases are TGTGCCTGGAGTCTAGGGACTGGGGGGTATGAACAGTAC. It translates to CAWSLGTGGYEQY. From start to end, the CDR3 is CAWSLGTGGYEQYF. V is TRBV31 and J is TRBJ2-7; 12 positions match TRBD2. The read stops 1 residue short of the end of the CDR3; the missing end is completed from the germline J gene. V lost 0 bases and J lost 4; bases outside the gene matches: 1. Germline V gives CDR1 GKSSPN, CDR2 SITVG. The length of the CDR3 is 14 residues.